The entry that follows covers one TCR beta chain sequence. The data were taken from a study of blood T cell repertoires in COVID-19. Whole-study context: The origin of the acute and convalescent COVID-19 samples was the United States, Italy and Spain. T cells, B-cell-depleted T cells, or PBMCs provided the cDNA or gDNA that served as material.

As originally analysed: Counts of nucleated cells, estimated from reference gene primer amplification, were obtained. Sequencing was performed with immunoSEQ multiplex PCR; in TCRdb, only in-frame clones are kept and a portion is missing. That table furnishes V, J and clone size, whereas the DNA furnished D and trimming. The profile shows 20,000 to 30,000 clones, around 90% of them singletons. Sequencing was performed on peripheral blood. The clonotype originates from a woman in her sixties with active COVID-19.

CDR3 region: CASSQVDEQFF. Written as DNA, the CDR3 is TGTGCCAGCAGCCAGGTCGATGAGCAGTTCTTC. The rearrangement joins TRBV6-5 to TRBJ2-1; D uncertain. Germline CDR1 is MNHEY and CDR2 is SVGAGI. The length of the CDR3 is 11 residues. V was clipped by 6 bases and J by 8 bases, with 8 bases between them.